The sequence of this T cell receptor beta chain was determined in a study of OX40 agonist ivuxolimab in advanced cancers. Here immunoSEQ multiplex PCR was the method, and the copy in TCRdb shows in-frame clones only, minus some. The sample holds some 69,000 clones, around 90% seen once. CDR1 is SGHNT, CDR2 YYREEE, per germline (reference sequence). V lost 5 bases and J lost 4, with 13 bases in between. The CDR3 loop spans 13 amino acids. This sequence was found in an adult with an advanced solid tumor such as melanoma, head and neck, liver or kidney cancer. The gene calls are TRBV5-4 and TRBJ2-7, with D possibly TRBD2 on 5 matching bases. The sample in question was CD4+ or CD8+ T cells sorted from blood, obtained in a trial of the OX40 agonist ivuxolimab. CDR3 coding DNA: TGTGCCAGCAGGGAAAGGACTCAGTACGAGCAGTACTTC. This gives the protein CASRERTQYEQYF.